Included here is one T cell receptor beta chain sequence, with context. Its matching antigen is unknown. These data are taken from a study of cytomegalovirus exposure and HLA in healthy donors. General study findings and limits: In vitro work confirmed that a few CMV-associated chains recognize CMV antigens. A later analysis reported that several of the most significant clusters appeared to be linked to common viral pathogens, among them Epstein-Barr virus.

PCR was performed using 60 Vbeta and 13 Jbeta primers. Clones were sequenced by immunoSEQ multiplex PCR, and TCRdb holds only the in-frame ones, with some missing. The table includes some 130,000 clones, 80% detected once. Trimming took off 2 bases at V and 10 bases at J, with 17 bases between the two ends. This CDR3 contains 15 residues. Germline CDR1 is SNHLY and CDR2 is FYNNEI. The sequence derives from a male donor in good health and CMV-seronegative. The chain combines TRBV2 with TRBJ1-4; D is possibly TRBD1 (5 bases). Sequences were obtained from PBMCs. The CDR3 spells CASSEWRGDSVKLFF. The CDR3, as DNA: TGTGCCAGCAGTGAATGGAGGGGCGATTCTGTAAAACTGTTTTTT. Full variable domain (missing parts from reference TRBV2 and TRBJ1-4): EPEVTQTPSHQVTQMGQEVILRCVPISNHLYFYWYRQILGQKVEFLVSFYNNEISEKSEIFDDQFSVERPDGSNFTLKIRSTKLEDSAMYFCASSEWRGDSVKLFFGSGTQLSVL.